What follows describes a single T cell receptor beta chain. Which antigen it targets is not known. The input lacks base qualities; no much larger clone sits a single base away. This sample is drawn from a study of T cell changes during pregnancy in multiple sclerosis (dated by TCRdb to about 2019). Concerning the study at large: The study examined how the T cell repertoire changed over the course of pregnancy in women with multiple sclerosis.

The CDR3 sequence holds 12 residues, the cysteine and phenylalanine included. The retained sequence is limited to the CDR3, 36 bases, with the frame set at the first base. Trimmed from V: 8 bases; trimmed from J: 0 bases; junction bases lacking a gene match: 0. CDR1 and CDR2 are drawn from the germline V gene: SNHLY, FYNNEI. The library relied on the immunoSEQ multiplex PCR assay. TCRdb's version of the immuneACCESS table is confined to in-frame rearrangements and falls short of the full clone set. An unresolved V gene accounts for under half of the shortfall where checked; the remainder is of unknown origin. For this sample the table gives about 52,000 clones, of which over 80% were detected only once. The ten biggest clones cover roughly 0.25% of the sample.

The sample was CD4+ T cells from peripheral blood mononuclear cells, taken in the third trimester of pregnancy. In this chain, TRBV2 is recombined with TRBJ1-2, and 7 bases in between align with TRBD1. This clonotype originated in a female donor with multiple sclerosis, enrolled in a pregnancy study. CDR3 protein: CASQGANYGYTF. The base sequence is TGTGCCAGCCAGGGGGCTAACTATGGCTACACCTTC.